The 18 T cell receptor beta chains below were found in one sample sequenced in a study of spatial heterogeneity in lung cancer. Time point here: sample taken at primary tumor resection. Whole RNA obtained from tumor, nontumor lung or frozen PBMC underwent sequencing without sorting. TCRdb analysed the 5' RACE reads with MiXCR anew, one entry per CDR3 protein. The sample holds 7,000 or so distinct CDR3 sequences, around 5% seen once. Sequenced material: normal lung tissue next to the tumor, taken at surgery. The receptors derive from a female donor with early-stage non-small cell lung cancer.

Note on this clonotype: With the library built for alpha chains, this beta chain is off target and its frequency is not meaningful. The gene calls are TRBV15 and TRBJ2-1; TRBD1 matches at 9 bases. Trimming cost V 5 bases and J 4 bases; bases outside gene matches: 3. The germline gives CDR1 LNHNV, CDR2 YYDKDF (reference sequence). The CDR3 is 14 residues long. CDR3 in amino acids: CATSGGQGYNEQFF. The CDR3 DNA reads TGTGCCACCAGCGGAGGACAGGGGTACAATGAGCAGTTCTTC.

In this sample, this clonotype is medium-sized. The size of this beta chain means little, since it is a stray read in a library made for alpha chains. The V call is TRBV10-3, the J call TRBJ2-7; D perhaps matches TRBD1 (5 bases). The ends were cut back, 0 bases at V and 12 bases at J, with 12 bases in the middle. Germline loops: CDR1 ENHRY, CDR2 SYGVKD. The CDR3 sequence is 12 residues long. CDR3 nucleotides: TGTGCCATCAGTGAGTCGAGGCAGGGCGTGTACTTC. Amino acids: CAISESRQGVYF.

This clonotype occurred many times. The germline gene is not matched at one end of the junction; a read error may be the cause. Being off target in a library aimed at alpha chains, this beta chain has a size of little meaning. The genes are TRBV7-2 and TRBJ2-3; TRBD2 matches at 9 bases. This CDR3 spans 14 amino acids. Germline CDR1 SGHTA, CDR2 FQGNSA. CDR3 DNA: TGTGCCAGCAGCCTAGCGGGGCGGCCAGATACGCAGTATTTT. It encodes CASSLAGRPDTQYF.

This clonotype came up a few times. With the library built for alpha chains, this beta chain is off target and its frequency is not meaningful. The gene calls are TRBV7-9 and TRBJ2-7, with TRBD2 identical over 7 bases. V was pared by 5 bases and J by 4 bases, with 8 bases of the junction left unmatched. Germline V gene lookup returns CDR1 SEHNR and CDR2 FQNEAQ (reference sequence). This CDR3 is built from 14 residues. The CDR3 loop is CASSDAGLPYEQYF. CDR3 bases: TGTGCCAGCAGCGATGCGGGACTACCTTACGAGCAGTACTTC.

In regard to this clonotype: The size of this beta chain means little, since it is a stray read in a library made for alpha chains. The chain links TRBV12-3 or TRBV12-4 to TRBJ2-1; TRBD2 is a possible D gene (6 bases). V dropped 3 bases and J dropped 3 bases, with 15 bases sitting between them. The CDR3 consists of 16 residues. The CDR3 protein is CASSFTTGENYNEQFF. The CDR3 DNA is TGTGCCAGCAGTTTCACAACGGGGGAAAACTACAATGAGCAGTTCTTC.

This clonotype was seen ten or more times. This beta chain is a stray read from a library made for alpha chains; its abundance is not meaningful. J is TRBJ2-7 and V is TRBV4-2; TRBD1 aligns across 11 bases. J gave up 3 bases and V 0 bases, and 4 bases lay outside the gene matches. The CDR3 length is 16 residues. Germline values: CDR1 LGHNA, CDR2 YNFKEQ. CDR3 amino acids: CASSQELGTGGYEQYF. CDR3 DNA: TGTGCCAGCAGCCAAGAGTTAGGGACAGGGGGCTACGAGCAGTACTTC.

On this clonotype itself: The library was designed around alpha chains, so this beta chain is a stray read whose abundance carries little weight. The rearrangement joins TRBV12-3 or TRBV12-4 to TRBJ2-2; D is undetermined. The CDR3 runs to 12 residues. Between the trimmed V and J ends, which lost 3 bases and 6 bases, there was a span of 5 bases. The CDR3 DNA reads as TGTGCCAGCAGTTTCAATGCCGGGGAGCTGTTTTTT. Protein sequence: CASSFNAGELFF.

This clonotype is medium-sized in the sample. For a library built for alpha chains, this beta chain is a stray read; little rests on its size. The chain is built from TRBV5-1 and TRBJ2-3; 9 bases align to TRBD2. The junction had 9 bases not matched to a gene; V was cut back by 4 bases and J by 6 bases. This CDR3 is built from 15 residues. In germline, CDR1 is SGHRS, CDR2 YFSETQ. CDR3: CASSGGISGSDTQYF. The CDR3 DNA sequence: TGCGCCAGCAGCGGGGGGATTAGCGGGAGTGATACGCAGTATTTT.

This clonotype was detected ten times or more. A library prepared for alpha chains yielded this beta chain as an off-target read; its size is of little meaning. CDR3 DNA: TGTGCCAGCAGCCCACGACTAGCTTCTGATACGCAGTATTTT. This sequence encodes CASSPRLASDTQYF. The chain recombines TRBV7-2 with TRBJ2-3; 7 nucleotides align to TRBD2. Trimming took 5 bases from V and 6 from J; bases not matched to a gene: 8. The CDR3 is 14 amino acids. Germline V gives CDR1 SGHTA, CDR2 FQGNSA.

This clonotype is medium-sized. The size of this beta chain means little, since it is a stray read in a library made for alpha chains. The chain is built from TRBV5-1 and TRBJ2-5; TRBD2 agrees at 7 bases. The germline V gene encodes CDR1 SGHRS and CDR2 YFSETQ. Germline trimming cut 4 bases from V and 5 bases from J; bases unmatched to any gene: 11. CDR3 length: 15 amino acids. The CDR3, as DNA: TGCGCCAGCAGCGTTACTTTCGGGAGGATTGAGACCCAGTACTTC. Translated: CASSVTFGRIETQYF.

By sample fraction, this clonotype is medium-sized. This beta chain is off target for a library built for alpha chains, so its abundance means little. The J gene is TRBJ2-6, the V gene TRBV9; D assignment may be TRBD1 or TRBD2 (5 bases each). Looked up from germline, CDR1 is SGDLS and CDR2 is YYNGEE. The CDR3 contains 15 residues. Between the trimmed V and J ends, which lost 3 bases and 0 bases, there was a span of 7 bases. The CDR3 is CASSGGSSGANVLTF. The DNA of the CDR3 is TGTGCCAGCAGCGGGGGGTCCTCTGGGGCCAACGTCCTGACTTTC.

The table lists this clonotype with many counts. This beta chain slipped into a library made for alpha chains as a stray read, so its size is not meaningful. The CDR3 region has the DNA TGTGCCAGCAGCCGAACGGGGGGGACAGGGGTCGACGAGCAGTACTTC. Translated: CASSRTGGTGVDEQYF. V usage is TRBV4-2 and J usage is TRBJ2-7; 10 bases align to TRBD1. The CDR3 is 16 residues long. The V and J ends lost 4 bases and 5 bases, in that order; junction bases with no gene match: 11. Germline V gene lookup returns CDR1 LGHNA and CDR2 YNFKEQ.

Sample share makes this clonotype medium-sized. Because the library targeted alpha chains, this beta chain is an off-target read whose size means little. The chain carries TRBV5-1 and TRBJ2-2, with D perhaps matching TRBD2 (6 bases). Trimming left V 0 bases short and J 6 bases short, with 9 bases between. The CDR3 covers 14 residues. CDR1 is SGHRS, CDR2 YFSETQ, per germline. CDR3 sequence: CASSLEPGAGELFF. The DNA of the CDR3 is TGCGCCAGCAGCTTGGAGCCGGGAGCCGGGGAGCTGTTTTTT.

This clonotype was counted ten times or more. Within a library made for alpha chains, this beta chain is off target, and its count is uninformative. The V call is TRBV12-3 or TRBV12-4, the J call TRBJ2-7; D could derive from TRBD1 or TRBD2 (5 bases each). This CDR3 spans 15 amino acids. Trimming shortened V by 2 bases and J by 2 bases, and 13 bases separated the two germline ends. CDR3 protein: CASSLMGDRAYEQYF. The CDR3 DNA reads TGTGCCAGCAGTTTAATGGGGGATCGCGCCTACGAGCAGTACTTC.

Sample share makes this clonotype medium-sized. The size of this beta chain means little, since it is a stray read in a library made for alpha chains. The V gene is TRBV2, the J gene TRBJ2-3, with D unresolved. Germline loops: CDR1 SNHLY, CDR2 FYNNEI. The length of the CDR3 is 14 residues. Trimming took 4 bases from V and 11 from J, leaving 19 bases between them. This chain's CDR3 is CASSASPTLWGQYF. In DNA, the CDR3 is TGTGCCAGCAGTGCGTCACCCACCCTTTGGGGGCAGTATTTT.

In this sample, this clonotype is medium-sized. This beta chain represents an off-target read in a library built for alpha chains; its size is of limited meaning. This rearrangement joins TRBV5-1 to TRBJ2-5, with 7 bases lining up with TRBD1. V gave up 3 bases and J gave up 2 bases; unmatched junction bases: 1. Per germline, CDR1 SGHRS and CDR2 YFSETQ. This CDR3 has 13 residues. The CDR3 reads CASSSTGQETQYF. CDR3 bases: TGCGCCAGCAGCTCGACAGGGCAAGAGACCCAGTACTTC.

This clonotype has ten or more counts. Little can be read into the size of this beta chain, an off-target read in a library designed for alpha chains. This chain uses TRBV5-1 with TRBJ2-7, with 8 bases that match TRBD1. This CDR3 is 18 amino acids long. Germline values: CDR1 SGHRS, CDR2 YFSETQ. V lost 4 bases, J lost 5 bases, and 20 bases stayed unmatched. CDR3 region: CASSPKPTGTGGINEQYF. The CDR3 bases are TGCGCCAGCAGCCCAAAACCCACAGGGACAGGAGGCATTAACGAGCAGTACTTC.

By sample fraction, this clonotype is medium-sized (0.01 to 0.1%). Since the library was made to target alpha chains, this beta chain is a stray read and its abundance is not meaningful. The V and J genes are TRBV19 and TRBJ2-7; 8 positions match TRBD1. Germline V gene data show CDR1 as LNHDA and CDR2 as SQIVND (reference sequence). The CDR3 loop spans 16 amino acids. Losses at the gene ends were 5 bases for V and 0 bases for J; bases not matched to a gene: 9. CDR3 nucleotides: TGTGCCAGTAGTGTGAACCCGGGACAGGACTCCTACGAGCAGTACTTC. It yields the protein CASSVNPGQDSYEQYF.